These T cell receptor beta chains were read from a single sample in a study of cytomegalovirus exposure and HLA in healthy donors. Profiling relied on immunoSEQ multiplex PCR, and the TCRdb table lists in-frame clones only, not all of them. The sample records about 130,000 clones, over 75% being singletons. The sequencing input was PBMCs. Every receptor here comes from a man aged 18 to 35 in good health and CMV-seropositive. Both conserved end residues are part of each CDR3. The order of the fields is CDR3 protein, CDR3 DNA, V gene, J gene, clone size, D gene. A D gene is named only where the DNA matches it firmly. Not every row has a clone size; where given, it reads once, few, many or a size class.

CASTRQALFYEQYF	TGTGCCAGCACACGACAGGCCCTATTCTACGAGCAGTACTTC	TRBV9	TRBJ2-7	-	-
CASSLGSDTGELFF	TGTGCCAGCAGCTTAGGCAGTGACACCGGGGAGCTGTTTTTT	TRBV11-2	TRBJ2-2	-	-
CASSRQLLAGEFDEQYF	TGCGCCAGCAGCCGACAGCTACTAGCGGGAGAATTCGACGAGCAGTACTTC	TRBV5-1	TRBJ2-7	-	TRBD2
CASSLQGYDEQYF	TGTGCCAGCAGTCTACAGGGGTATGACGAGCAGTACTTC	TRBV27	TRBJ2-7	-	TRBD1
CASSPDRVENQPQHF	TGTGCCAGCTCCCCAGACAGGGTTGAGAATCAGCCCCAGCATTTT	TRBV18	TRBJ1-5	-	TRBD1
CAWRDSYRGDEKLFF	TGTGCCTGGAGGGACTCCTACAGGGGTGATGAAAAACTGTTTTTT	TRBV30	TRBJ1-4	-	TRBD1
CASSVDAGVGQPQHF	TGTGCCAGCAGCGTAGATGCCGGGGTCGGGCAGCCCCAGCATTTT	TRBV9	TRBJ1-5	-	-
CASSIPGTGGETQYF	TGCGCCAGCAGCATTCCCGGGACAGGGGGAGAGACCCAGTACTTC	TRBV5-1	TRBJ2-5	-	TRBD1
CASSGLYRDDYGYTF	TGTGCCAGCAGCGGCCTTTATCGGGATGACTATGGCTACACCTTC	TRBV21-1	TRBJ1-2	-	-
CASSLGYEQYF	TGCGCCAGCAGCCTAGGCTACGAGCAGTACTTC	TRBV5-1	TRBJ2-7	-	-
CASSRTGDPANEQFF	TGCGCCAGCAGCCGGACAGGGGACCCCGCCAATGAGCAGTTCTTC	TRBV5-1	TRBJ2-1	once	TRBD1
CASSPGLPGEAFF	TGTGCCAGCAGCCCGGGCCTCCCGGGGGAAGCTTTCTTT	TRBV6-4	TRBJ1-1	-	-
CASSYRGRQGKDGYTF	TGTGCCAGCAGTTACAGAGGGAGACAGGGGAAGGATGGCTACACCTTC	TRBV6-5	TRBJ1-2	-	TRBD1
CASSLAVRGYEQYF	TGTGCCAGCAGCTTAGCGGTCAGGGGATACGAGCAGTACTTC	TRBV7-8	TRBJ2-7	-	-
CASSLQGALATEAFF	TGCGCCAGCAGCTTACAGGGGGCGCTTGCCACTGAAGCTTTCTTT	TRBV5-1	TRBJ1-1	-	TRBD1
CASSSYVPGQGSPLHF	TGCGCCAGCAGCTCTTATGTCCCGGGACAGGGATCACCCCTCCACTTT	TRBV4-1	TRBJ1-6	once	TRBD1
CASSLKQGRTEAFF	TGCGCCAGCAGCTTGAAACAGGGTCGGACTGAAGCTTTCTTT	TRBV5-1	TRBJ1-1	-	-
CASSSNAGVGYTF	TGTGCCAGCTCGTCTAATGCGGGGGTTGGCTACACCTTC	TRBV6-6	TRBJ1-2	few	-
CASSFLAGWGTDTQYF	TGTGCCAGCAGCTTTCTAGCGGGGTGGGGCACAGATACGCAGTATTTT	TRBV5-6	TRBJ2-3	once	TRBD2
CASSPGLGTSNQPQHF	TGTGCCAGCAGCCCTGGGCTGGGTACAAGCAATCAGCCCCAGCATTTT	TRBV9	TRBJ1-5	once	-
CASSKLRTGGEGGYTF	TGTGCCAGCAGCAAACTAAGGACAGGGGGCGAGGGTGGCTACACCTTC	TRBV11-2	TRBJ1-2	-	TRBD1
CASSVGTTQETQYF	TGTGCCAGCAGCGTAGGGACAACTCAAGAGACCCAGTACTTC	TRBV9	TRBJ2-5	-	-
CASSSRTSGPRELFF	TGTGCCAGCAGTTCGAGAACTAGCGGCCCCCGGGAGCTGTTTTTT	TRBV7-9	TRBJ2-2	-	TRBD2
CASSTQKVAGGPHEQYF	TGTGCCAGCAGCACGCAAAAGGTAGCGGGAGGTCCCCACGAGCAGTACTTC	TRBV9	TRBJ2-7	-	TRBD2
CASSFVTSGSTDTQYF	TGTGCCAGCAGTTTCGTAACGAGCGGGAGCACAGATACGCAGTATTTT	TRBV6-6	TRBJ2-3	few	-
CASSSTTAVNTEAFF	TGCGCCAGCAGCTCGACGACAGCAGTGAACACTGAAGCTTTCTTT	TRBV5-1	TRBJ1-1	-	-
CASSSGTGHGYTF	TGTGCCAGCAGCTCCGGGACAGGGCATGGCTACACCTTC	TRBV7-2	TRBJ1-2	-	TRBD1
CASSLTNGGGSEEKLFF	TGCGCCAGCAGCTTAACTAACGGCGGGGGAAGCGAGGAAAAACTGTTTTTT	TRBV5-1	TRBJ1-4	-	-
CASSLTGQGVGYTF	TGCGCCAGCAGCCTTACAGGACAGGGCGTTGGCTACACCTTC	TRBV4-3	TRBJ1-2	-	TRBD1
CASSPTTAANVLTF	TGCGCCAGCAGCCCAACGACAGCAGCCAACGTCCTGACTTTC	TRBV4-3	TRBJ2-6	-	-
CASSLRVEQYF	TGTGCCAGCAGCTTAAGAGTCGAGCAGTACTTC	TRBV7-2	TRBJ2-7	-	-
CASSVDLGQGTGELFF	TGTGCCAGCAGCGTAGATCTAGGACAGGGAACCGGGGAGCTGTTTTTT	TRBV9	TRBJ2-2	-	TRBD1
CASSQGLAGGSTLLETQYF	TGTGCCAGCAGCCAGGGACTAGCGGGGGGGTCCACCCTTCTAGAGACCCAGTACTTC	TRBV5-8	TRBJ2-5	few	TRBD2
CATSRDAGANSGNTIYF	TGTGCCACCAGCAGAGATGCGGGGGCCAACTCTGGAAACACCATATATTTT	TRBV15	TRBJ1-3	-	-
CASSERLAGVWETQYF	TGTGCCAGCAGCGAGAGACTAGCGGGAGTTTGGGAGACCCAGTACTTC	TRBV9	TRBJ2-5	-	TRBD2